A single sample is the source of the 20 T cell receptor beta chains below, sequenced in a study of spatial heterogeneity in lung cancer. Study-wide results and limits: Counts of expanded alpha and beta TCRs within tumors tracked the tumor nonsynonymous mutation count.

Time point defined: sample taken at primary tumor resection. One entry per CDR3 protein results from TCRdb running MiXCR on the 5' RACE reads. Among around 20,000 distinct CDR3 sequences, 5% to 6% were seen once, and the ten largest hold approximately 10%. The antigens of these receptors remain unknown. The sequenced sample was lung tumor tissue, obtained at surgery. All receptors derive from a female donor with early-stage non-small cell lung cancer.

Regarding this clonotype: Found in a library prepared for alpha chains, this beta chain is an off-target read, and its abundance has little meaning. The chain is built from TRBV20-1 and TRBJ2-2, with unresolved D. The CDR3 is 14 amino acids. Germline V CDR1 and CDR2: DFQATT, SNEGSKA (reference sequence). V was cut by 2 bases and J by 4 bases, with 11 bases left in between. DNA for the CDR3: TGCAGTGCTAGACCTTACAACCTCACCGGGGAGCTGTTTTTT. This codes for CSARPYNLTGELFF.

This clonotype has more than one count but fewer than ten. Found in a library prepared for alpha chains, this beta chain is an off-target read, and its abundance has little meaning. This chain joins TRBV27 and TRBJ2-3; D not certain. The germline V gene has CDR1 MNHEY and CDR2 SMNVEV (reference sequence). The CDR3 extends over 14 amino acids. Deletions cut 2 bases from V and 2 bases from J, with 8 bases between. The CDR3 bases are TGTGCCAGCAGTTTAAGACTGCTCACAGATACGCAGTATTTT. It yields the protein CASSLRLLTDTQYF.

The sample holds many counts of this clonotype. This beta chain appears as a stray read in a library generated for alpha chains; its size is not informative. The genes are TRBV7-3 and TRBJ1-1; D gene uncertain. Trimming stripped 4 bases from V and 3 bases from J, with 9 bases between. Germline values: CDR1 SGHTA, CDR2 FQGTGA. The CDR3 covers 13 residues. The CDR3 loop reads CASSSTLYTEAFF. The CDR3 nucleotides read TGTGCCAGCAGCTCGACTCTCTACACTGAAGCTTTCTTT.

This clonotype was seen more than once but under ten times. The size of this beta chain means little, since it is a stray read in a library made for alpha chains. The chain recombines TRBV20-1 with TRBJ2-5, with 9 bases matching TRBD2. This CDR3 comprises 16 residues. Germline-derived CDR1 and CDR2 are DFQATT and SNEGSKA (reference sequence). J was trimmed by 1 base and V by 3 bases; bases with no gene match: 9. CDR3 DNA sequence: TGCAGTGCTAGCCCCTTGACTAGCGGAGTCCAAGAGACCCAGTACTTC. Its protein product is CSASPLTSGVQETQYF.

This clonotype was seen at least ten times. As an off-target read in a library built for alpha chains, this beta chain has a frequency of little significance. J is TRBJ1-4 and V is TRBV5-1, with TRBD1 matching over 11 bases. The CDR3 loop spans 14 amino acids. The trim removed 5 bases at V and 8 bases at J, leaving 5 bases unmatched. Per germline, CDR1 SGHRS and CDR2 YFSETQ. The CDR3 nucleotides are TGCGCCAGCAGACCCGGGACAGGGGGGGAAAAACTGTTTTTT. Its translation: CASRPGTGGEKLFF.

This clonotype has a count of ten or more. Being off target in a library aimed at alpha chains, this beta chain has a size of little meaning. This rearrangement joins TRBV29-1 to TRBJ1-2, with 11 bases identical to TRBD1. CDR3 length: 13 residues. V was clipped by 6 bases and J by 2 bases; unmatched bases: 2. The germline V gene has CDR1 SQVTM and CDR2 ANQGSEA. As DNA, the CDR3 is TGCAGCGTGAGGACAGGGGGCAACTATGGCTACACCTTC. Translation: CSVRTGGNYGYTF.

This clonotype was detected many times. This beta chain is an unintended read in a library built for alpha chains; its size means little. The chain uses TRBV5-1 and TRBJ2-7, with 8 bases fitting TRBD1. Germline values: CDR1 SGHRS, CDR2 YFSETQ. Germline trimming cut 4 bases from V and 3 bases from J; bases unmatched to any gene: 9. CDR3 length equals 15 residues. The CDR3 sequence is CASSATGVDVYEQYF. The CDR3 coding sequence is TGCGCCAGCAGCGCGACAGGGGTAGATGTCTACGAGCAGTACTTC.

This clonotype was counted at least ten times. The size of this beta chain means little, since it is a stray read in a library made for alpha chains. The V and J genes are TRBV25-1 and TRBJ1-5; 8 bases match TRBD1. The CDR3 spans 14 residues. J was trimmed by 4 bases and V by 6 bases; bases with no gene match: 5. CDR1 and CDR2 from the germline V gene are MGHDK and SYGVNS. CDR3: CASRQTGENQPQHF. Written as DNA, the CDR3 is TGTGCCAGCAGGCAGACAGGGGAGAATCAGCCCCAGCATTTT.

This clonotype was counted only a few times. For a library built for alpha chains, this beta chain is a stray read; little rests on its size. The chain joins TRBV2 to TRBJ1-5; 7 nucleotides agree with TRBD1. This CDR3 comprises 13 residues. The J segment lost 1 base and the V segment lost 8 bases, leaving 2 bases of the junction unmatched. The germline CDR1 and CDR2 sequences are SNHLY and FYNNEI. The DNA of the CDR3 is TGTGCCAGCCGGGACAGCAGCAATCAGCCCCAGCATTTT. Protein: CASRDSSNQPQHF.

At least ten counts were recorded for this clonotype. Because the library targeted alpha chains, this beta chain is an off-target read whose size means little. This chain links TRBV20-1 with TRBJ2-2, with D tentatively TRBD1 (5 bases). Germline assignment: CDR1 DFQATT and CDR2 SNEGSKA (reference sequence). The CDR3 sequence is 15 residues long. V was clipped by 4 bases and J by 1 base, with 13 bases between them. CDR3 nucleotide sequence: TGCAGTGCTACTGACAGTTTGGGGAACACCGGGGAGCTGTTTTTT. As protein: CSATDSLGNTGELFF.

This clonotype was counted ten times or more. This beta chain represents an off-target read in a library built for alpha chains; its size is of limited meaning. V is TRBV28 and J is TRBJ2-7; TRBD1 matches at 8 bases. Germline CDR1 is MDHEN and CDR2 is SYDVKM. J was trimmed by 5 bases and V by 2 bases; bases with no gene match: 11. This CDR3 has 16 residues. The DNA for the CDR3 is TGTGCCAGCAGTTTACAGGGGGCAATAAGCGAGGACGAGCAGTACTTC. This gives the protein CASSLQGAISEDEQYF. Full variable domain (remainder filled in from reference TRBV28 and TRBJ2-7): DVKVTQSSRYLVKRTGEKVFLECVQDMDHENMFWYRQDPGLGLRLIYFSYDVKMKEKGDIPEGYSVSREKKERFSLILESASTNQTSMYLCASSLQGAISEDEQYFGPGTRLTVT.

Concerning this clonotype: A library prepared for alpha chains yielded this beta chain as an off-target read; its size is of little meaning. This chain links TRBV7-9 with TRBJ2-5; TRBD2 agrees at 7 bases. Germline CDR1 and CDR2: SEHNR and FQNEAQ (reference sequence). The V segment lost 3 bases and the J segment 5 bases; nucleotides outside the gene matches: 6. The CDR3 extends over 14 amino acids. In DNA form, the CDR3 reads TGTGCCAGCAGCTTTAGCGGGTCTGGGGAGACCCAGTACTTC. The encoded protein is CASSFSGSGETQYF.

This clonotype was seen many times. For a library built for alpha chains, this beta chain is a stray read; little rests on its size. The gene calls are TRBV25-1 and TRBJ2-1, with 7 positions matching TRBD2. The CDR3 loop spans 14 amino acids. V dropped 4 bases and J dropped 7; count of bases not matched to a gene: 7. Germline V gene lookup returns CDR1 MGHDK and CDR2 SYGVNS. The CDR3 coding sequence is TGTGCCAGCAGTGTGGCAGGGAGGGAGAATGAGCAGTTCTTC. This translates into CASSVAGRENEQFF.

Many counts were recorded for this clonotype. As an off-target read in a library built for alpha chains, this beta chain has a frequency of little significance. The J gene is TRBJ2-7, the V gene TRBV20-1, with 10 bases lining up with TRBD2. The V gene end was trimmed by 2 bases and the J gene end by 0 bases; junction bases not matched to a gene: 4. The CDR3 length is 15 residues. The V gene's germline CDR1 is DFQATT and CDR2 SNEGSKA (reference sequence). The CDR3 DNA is TGCAGTGCTAGAAAGCGGGAGGGAAACTCCTACGAGCAGTACTTC. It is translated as CSARKREGNSYEQYF.

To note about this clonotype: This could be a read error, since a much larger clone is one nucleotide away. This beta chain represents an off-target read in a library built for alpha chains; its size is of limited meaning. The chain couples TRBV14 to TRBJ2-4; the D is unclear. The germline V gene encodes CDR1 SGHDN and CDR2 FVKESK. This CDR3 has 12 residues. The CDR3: CTSSQVLQEKYF. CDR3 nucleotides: TGTACCAGCAGCCAAGTCCTCCAGGAAAAGTACTTC.

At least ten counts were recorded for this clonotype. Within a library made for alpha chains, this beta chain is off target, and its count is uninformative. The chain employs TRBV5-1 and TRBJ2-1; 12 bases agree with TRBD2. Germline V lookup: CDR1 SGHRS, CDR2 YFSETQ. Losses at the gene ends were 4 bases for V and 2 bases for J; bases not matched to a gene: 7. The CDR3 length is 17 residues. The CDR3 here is CASSPLTSGRTYNEQFF. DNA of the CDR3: TGCGCCAGCAGCCCTTTGACTAGCGGGAGAACCTACAATGAGCAGTTCTTC.

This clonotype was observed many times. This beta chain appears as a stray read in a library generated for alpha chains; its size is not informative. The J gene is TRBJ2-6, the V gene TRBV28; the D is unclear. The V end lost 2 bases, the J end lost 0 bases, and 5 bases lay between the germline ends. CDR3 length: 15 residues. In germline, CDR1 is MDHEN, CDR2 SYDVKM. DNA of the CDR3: TGTGCCAGCAGTTTAGCGTCCTCTGGGGCCAACGTCCTGACTTTC. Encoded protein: CASSLASSGANVLTF.

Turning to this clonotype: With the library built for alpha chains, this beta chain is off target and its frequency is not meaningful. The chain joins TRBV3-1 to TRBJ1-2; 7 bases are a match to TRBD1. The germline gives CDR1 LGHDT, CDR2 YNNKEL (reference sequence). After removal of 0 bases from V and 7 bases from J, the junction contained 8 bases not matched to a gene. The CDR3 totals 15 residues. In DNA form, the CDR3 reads TGTGCCAGCAGCCAAGATCAATCGGGACAGCCTGGCTACACCTTC. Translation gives CASSQDQSGQPGYTF.

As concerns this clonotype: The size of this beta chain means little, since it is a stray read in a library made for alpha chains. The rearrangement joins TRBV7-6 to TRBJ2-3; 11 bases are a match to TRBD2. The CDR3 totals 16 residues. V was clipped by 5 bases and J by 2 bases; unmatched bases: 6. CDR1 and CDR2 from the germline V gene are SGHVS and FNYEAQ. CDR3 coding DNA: TGTGCCAGCAGCCCACTAGCGGGGGAAATCACAGATACGCAGTATTTT. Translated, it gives CASSPLAGEITDTQYF.

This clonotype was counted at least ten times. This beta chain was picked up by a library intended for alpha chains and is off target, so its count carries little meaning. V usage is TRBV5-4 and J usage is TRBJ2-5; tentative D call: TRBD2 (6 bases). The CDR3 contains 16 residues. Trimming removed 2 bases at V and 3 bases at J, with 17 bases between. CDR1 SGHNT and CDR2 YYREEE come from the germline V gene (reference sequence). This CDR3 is CASSFDGRVAEETQYF. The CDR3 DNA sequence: TGTGCCAGCAGCTTCGACGGGCGGGTAGCGGAAGAGACCCAGTACTTC.